One and the same sample provided the 15 T cell receptor beta chains below, sequenced in a study of blood T cells in healthy people across ages. A second PCR of about 7 to 12 cycles used a sample-barcoded 5' primer and a J-beta primer mix. MiXCR, applied by TCRdb to the 5' RACE reads, yields one record per CDR3 protein. The sample lists over 1,500,000 distinct CDR3 sequences; around 50% were seen once. The sequenced material came from blood. These TCRs come from a woman aged 40 to 50 in good health.

This clonotype was counted between two and nine times. The chain links TRBV4-2 to TRBJ1-4; 7 nucleotides line up with TRBD1. In germline, CDR1 is LGHNA, CDR2 YNFKEQ. V lost 8 bases to trimming and J lost 7 bases; unmatched junction nucleotides: 1. The CDR3 totals 11 residues. CDR3 loop: CASRDSEKLFF. In DNA form, the CDR3 reads TGTGCCAGCCGGGACAGTGAAAAACTGTTTTTT.

The chain joins TRBV20-1 to TRBJ2-7; TRBD1 matches 8 bases. Trimming took 5 bases from V and 2 from J; bases not matched to a gene: 8. Germline V gives CDR1 DFQATT, CDR2 SNEGSKA (reference sequence). This CDR3 spans 14 amino acids. The CDR3 nucleotides are TGCAGTGCTCGATACAGGGGGTCGACCTACGAGCAGTACTTC. The encoded protein is CSARYRGSTYEQYF.

The chain links TRBV7-9 to TRBJ2-1, with unresolved D. Germline-derived CDR1 and CDR2 are SEHNR and FQNEAQ (reference sequence). V was shortened by 2 bases and J by 8 bases, with 13 bases between the two germline ends. The length of the CDR3 is 14 residues. CDR3 DNA: TGTGCCAGCAGCTTAATGATCGGTGGCGATGAGCAGTTCTTC. It encodes CASSLMIGGDEQFF. The whole variable domain, remainder taken from reference TRBV7-9 and TRBJ2-1, is DTGVSQNPRHKITKRGQNVTFRCDPISEHNRLYWYRQTLGQGPEFLTYFQNEAQLEKSRLLSDRFSAERPKGSFSTLEIQRTEQGDSAMYLCASSLMIGGDEQFFGPGTRLTVL.

The V call is TRBV6-4, the J call TRBJ1-3; possible D gene TRBD1, 6 bases. Germline CDR1 MRHNA, CDR2 SNTAGT. The CDR3 loop spans 16 amino acids. V was pared by 5 bases and J by 0 bases, with 14 bases between. The CDR3 nucleotides are TGTGCCAGCAGTTTTCCGACAGGACGCTCTGGAAACACCATATATTTT. Amino acids: CASSFPTGRSGNTIYF.

The V call is TRBV24-1, the J call TRBJ2-1, with D maybe TRBD2 (5 bases). The CDR3 runs to 18 residues. Germline assignment: CDR1 KGHDR and CDR2 SFDVKD. Trimming removed 3 bases at V and 0 bases at J, with 17 bases between. The CDR3 DNA reads TGTGCCACCAGTGATATGAACGCGGGTATAGGCTCCTACAATGAGCAGTTCTTC. Translated, it gives CATSDMNAGIGSYNEQFF.

The chain carries TRBV5-1 and TRBJ2-3; 11 nucleotides match TRBD2. Germline CDR1 reads SGHRS; CDR2 reads YFSETQ. The CDR3 covers 16 residues. J gave up 6 bases and V 4 bases, and 10 bases lay outside the gene matches. CDR3 residues: CASSLRIAGGFDTQYF. The CDR3 coding sequence is TGCGCCAGCAGCCTCCGAATAGCGGGGGGGTTTGATACGCAGTATTTT.

The CDR3 loop is CSASRTSDEQFF. CDR3 sequence (DNA): TGCAGTGCTAGCAGGACTAGCGATGAGCAGTTCTTC. The chain uses TRBV20-1 and TRBJ2-1; 9 positions agree with TRBD2. The CDR3 sequence is 12 residues long. Trimming at V came to 3 bases and at J to 8 bases, leaving 2 bases not matched to a gene. The germline V gene has CDR1 DFQATT and CDR2 SNEGSKA (reference sequence).

This clonotype was seen a few times. The rearrangement joins TRBV20-1 to TRBJ1-1; D possibly corresponds to TRBD1 (5 bases). Between the trimmed V and J ends, which lost 5 bases and 12 bases, there was a span of 22 bases. Germline V CDR1 and CDR2: DFQATT, SNEGSKA (reference sequence). CDR3 length: 13 amino acids. CDR3 sequence: CSAAPAVKGETFF. The CDR3 DNA follows: TGCAGTGCTGCCCCGGCGGTGAAAGGGGAGACTTTCTTT.

This clonotype was observed a few times. This chain connects TRBV7-9 to TRBJ2-6, with D possibly TRBD2 on 6 matching bases. Germline-derived CDR1 and CDR2 are SEHNR and FQNEAQ (reference sequence). CDR3 length: 19 residues. Trimming shortened V by 4 bases and J by 1 base, and 20 bases separated the two germline ends. CDR3 in DNA: TGTGCCAGCAGCTCCAACACGGGGGTTGACTCGTCTGGGGCCAACGTCCTGACTTTC. It codes for CASSSNTGVDSSGANVLTF. The entire variable domain, with the rest obtained from reference TRBV7-9 and TRBJ2-6, is as follows: DTGVSQNPRHKITKRGQNVTFRCDPISEHNRLYWYRQTLGQGPEFLTYFQNEAQLEKSRLLSDRFSAERPKGSFSTLEIQRTEQGDSAMYLCASSSNTGVDSSGANVLTFGAGSRLTVL.

The J gene is TRBJ1-1, the V gene TRBV14, with D hard to call. The CDR3 is 15 residues long. From germline, CDR1 is SGHDN and CDR2 FVKESK. V was cut by 4 bases and J by 1 base, with 13 bases left in between. Here the CDR3 DNA reads TGTGCCAGCAGCCCACACCTAACACCGAACACTGAAGCTTTCTTT. Translation: CASSPHLTPNTEAFF.

The sample holds a few counts of this clonotype. This CDR3 reads CSVRQGVDEQYF. The CDR3 DNA sequence: TGCAGCGTACGGCAGGGCGTTGACGAGCAGTACTTC. The chain uses TRBV29-1 and TRBJ2-5; D perhaps matches TRBD1 (5 bases). TRBJ2-7 matches the DNA end more closely, so the J call is doubtful. CDR1 and CDR2 (germline): SQVTM, ANQGSEA. This CDR3 spans 12 amino acids.

The genes are TRBV20-1 and TRBJ2-5; 10 positions agree with TRBD2. The V gene's germline CDR1 is DFQATT and CDR2 SNEGSKA (reference sequence). The CDR3 length is 16 residues. V gave up 0 bases and J gave up 3 bases; unmatched junction bases: 7. CDR3 DNA: TGCAGTGCTAGAGAGACGAGCGGGGGGGCCAAAGAGACCCAGTACTTC. Translation: CSARETSGGAKETQYF.

The chain is built from TRBV7-3 and TRBJ1-2; D remains ambiguous. Germline V gives CDR1 SGHTA, CDR2 FQGTGA. V lost 3 bases, J lost 5 bases, and 19 bases lay in between. The CDR3 consists of 16 residues. The CDR3 sequence is CASSFGLAPHRYGYTF. CDR3 sequence (DNA): TGTGCCAGCAGCTTCGGGTTAGCCCCCCACCGATATGGCTACACCTTC.

This clonotype appeared a single time. This chain uses TRBV4-3 with TRBJ1-5, with D uncertain. Trimming pared 7 bases from V and 5 bases from J, leaving 18 bases between. The CDR3 loop spans 15 amino acids. The germline CDR1 and CDR2 sequences are LGHNA and YSLEER. The DNA of the CDR3 is TGCGCCAGCACTTGCGTCACGGGCGGGGATCAGCCCCAGCATTTT. As protein: CASTCVTGGDQPQHF.

The chain combines TRBV4-3 with TRBJ1-5; a possible D gene is TRBD1 (6 bases). There are 15 residues in the CDR3. V was trimmed by 0 bases and J by 5 bases, leaving 11 bases between them. The V gene's germline CDR1 is LGHNA and CDR2 YSLEER. CDR3 nucleotides: TGCGCCAGCAGCCAAGATCTGGACAGAGATCAGCCCCAGCATTTT. Its translation: CASSQDLDRDQPQHF.